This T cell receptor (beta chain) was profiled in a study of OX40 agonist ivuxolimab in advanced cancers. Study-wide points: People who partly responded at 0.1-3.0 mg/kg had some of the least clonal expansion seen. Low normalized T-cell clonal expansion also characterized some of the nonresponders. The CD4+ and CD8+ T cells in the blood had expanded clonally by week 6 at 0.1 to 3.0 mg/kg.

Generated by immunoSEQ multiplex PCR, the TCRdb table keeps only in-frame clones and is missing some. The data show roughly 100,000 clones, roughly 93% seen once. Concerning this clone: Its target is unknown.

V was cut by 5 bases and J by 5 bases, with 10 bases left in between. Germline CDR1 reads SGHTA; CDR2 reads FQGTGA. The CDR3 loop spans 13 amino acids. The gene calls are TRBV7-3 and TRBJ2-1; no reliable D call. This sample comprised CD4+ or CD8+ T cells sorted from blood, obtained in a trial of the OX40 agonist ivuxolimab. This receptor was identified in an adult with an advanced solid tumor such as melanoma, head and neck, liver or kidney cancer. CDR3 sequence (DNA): TGTGCCAGCAGCCATGGGGTGGACAATGAGCAGTTCTTC. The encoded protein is CASSHGVDNEQFF.